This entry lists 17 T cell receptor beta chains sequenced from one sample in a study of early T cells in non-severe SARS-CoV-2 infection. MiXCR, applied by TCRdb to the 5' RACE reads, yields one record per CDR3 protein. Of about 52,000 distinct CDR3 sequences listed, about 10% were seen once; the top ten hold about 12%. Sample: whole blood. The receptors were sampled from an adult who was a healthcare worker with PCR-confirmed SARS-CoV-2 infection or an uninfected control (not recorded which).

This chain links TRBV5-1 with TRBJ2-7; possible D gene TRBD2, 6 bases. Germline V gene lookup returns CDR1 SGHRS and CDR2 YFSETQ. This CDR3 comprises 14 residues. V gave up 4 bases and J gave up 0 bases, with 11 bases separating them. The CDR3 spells CASSPDGSSYEQYF. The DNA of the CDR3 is TGCGCCAGCAGCCCAGACGGGAGCTCCTACGAGCAGTACTTC. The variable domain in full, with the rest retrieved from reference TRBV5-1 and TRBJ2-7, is KAGVTQTPRYLIKTRGQQVTLSCSPISGHRSVSWYQQTPGQGLQFLFEYFSETQRNKGNFPGRFSGRQFSNSRSEMNVSTLELGDSALYLCASSPDGSSYEQYFGPGTRLTVT.

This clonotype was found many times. CDR3 nucleotides: TGTGCCAGCAGCCGAAACATGGAGGGGAGAAACACCATATATTTT. Protein product: CASSRNMEGRNTIYF. The chain carries TRBV14 and TRBJ1-3, with a possible D match to TRBD1 (5 bases). The V gene lost 4 bases and the J gene lost 5 bases, with 15 bases spanning the gap. CDR3 length: 15 residues. Germline CDR1 SGHDN, CDR2 FVKESK.

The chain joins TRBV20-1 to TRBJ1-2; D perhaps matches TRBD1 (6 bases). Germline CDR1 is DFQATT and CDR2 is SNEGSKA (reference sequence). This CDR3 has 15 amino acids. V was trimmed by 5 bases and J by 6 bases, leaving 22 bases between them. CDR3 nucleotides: TGCAGTGCTCCTCCCTCCAGTTGGGGACAAGATGGCTACACCTTC. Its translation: CSAPPSSWGQDGYTF.

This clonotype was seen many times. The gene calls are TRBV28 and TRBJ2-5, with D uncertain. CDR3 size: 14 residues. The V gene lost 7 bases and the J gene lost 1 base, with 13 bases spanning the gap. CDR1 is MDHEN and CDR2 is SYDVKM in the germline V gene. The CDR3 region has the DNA TGTGCCAGCACCCCGCCAGGATTCCAAGAGACCCAGTACTTC. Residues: CASTPPGFQETQYF.

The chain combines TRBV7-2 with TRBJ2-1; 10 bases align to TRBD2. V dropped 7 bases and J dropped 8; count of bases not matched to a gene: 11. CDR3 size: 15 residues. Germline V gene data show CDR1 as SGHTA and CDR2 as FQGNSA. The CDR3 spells CASKFSSGRNDEQFF. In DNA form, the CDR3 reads TGTGCCAGCAAATTTTCTAGCGGGAGAAACGATGAGCAGTTCTTC.

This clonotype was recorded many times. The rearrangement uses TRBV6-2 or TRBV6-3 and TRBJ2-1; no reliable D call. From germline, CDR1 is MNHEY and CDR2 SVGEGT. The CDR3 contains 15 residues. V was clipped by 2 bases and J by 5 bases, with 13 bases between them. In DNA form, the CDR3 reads TGTGCCAGCAGTTACCGGAAAGCGAGAGACAATGAGCAGTTCTTC. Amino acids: CASSYRKARDNEQFF.

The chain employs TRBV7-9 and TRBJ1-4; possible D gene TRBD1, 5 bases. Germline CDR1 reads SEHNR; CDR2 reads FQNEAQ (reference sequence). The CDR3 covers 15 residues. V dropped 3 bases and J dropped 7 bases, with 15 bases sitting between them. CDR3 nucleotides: TGTGCCAGCAGCTTTCCGATGGGGGTGGGTGAAAAACTGTTTTTT. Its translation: CASSFPMGVGEKLFF.

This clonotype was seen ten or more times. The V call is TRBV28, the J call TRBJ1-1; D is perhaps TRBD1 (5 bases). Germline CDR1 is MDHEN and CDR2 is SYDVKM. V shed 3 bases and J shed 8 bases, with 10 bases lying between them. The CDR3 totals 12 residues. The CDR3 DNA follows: TGTGCCAGCAGTTTTTGGCAGGGCGAAGCTTTCTTT. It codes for CASSFWQGEAFF.

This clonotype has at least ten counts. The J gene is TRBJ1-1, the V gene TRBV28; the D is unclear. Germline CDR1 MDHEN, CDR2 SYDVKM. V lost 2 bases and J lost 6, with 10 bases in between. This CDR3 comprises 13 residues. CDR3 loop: CASSLINLPEAFF. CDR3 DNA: TGTGCCAGCAGTTTAATTAATTTACCTGAAGCTTTCTTT.

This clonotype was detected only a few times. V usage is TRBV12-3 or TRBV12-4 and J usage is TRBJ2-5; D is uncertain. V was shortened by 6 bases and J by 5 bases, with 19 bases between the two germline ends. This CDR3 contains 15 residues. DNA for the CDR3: TGTGCCAGCAGCTTTGCCCACGACCTACAGGAGACCCAGTACTTC. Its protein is CASSFAHDLQETQYF.

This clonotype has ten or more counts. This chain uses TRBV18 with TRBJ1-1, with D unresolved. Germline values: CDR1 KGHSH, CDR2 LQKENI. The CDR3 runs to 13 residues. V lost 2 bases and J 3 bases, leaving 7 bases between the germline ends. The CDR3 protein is CASSPAGDTEAFF. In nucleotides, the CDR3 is TGTGCCAGCTCACCAGCCGGGGACACTGAAGCTTTCTTT.

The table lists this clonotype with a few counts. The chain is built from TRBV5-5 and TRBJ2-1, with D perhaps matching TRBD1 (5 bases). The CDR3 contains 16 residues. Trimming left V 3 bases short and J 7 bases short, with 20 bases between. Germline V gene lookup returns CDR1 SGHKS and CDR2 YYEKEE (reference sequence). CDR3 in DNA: TGTGCCAGCAGCTCAGGGTCGGGTCTGGGGTTGAATGAGCAGTTCTTC. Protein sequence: CASSSGSGLGLNEQFF.

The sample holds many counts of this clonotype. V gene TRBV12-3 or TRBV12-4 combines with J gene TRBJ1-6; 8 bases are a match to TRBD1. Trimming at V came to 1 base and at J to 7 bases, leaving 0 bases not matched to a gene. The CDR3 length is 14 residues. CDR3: CASSLGQGNSPLHF. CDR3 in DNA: TGTGCCAGCAGTTTAGGACAGGGGAATTCACCCCTCCACTTT.

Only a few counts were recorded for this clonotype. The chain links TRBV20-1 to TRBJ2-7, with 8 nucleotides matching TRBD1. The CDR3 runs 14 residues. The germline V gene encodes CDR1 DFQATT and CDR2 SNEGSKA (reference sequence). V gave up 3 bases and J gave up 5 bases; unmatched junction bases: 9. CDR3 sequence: CSASSIDRGNEQYF. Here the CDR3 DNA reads TGCAGTGCTAGTTCTATTGACAGGGGCAACGAGCAGTACTTC.

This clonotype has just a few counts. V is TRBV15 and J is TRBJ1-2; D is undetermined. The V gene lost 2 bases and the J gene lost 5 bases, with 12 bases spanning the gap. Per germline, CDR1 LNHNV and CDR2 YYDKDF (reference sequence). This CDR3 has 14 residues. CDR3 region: CATSRPGSEYGYTF. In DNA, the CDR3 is TGTGCCACCAGCAGACCGGGGAGTGAGTATGGCTACACCTTC.

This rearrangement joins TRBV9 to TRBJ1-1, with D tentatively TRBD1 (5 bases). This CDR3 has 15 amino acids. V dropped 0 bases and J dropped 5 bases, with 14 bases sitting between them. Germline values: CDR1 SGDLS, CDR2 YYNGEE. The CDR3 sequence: CASSVGRTIRTEAFF. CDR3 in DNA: TGTGCCAGCAGCGTAGGGAGGACAATAAGAACTGAAGCTTTCTTT.

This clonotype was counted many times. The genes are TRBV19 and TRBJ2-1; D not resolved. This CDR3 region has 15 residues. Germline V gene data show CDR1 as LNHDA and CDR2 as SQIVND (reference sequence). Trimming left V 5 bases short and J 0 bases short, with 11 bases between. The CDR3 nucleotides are TGTGCCAGTAGTCGGACGGCGAGCTCCTACAATGAGCAGTTCTTC. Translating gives CASSRTASSYNEQFF. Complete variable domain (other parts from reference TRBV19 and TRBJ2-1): DGGITQSPKYLFRKEGQNVTLSCEQNLNHDAMYWYRQDPGQGLRLIYYSQIVNDFQKGDIAEGYSVSREKKESFPLTVTSAQKNPTAFYLCASSRTASSYNEQFFGPGTRLTVL.